These 22 T cell receptor beta chains were sequenced from one sample in a study of T cells in tuberculosis. The data were produced by immunoSEQ multiplex PCR, yet TCRdb's version contains in-frame clones alone and is incomplete. Of some 40,000 clones in the sample, 95% were seen once. The sequencing sample was made of PBMCs. The receptor source for this set is a donor aged 10-30 years with latent tuberculosis or without tuberculosis infection.

The V call is TRBV5-6, the J call TRBJ2-1; D call uncertain. The CDR3 loop spans 14 amino acids. Germline CDR1 reads SGHDT; CDR2 reads YYEEEE. V gave up 7 bases and J gave up 0 bases, with 11 bases separating them. The CDR3, as DNA: TGTGCCAGCCACAGCTTCAACTCCTACAATGAGCAGTTCTTC. Encoded protein: CASHSFNSYNEQFF.

This chain connects TRBV19 to TRBJ1-5, with D possibly being TRBD1 (6 bases). Germline CDR1 LNHDA, CDR2 SQIVND (reference sequence). This CDR3 comprises 14 residues. V was shortened by 6 bases and J by 2 bases, with 11 bases between the two germline ends. CDR3 sequence reads: CASRLTGRNQPQHF. CDR3 sequence (DNA): TGTGCCAGTAGGCTGACAGGACGCAATCAGCCCCAGCATTTT.

This chain connects TRBV29-1 to TRBJ1-6; weak D call: TRBD1 (5 bases). Trimming pared 4 bases from V and 8 bases from J, leaving 12 bases between. CDR3 length: 13 amino acids. Germline CDR1 is SQVTM and CDR2 is ANQGSEA. For the CDR3, the DNA is TGCAGCGTTGCTGTGACAGTGGATTCACCCCTCCACTTT. This codes for CSVAVTVDSPLHF.

The chain joins TRBV27 to TRBJ1-2; 10 nucleotides line up with TRBD1. The CDR3 runs to 13 residues. V lost 7 bases to trimming and J lost 7 bases; unmatched junction nucleotides: 6. The germline V gene encodes CDR1 MNHEY and CDR2 SMNVEV (reference sequence). The CDR3 spells CASKLGQGTGYTF. The CDR3 DNA reads as TGTGCCAGCAAATTGGGACAGGGGACTGGCTACACCTTC.

The chain combines TRBV5-6 with TRBJ2-7; 9 bases align to TRBD1. The CDR3 runs 16 residues. Germline-derived CDR1 and CDR2 are SGHDT and YYEEEE. The J segment lost 0 bases and the V segment lost 4 bases, leaving 8 bases of the junction unmatched. Here the CDR3 DNA reads TGTGCCAGCAGCCTACCGGGACAGGGTAACTCCTACGAGCAGTACTTC. Translation gives CASSLPGQGNSYEQYF.

The CDR3 sequence is CASSRLQGQPQHF. The CDR3 region has the DNA TGTGCCAGCAGTAGACTTCAGGGTCAGCCCCAGCATTTT. The chain recombines TRBV6-1 with TRBJ1-5, with a possible D match to TRBD1 (5 bases). In germline, CDR1 is MNHNS, CDR2 SASEGT. Trimming cost V 5 bases and J 6 bases, with 11 bases left between them. The CDR3 is 13 amino acids.

The V gene is TRBV7-8, the J gene TRBJ2-1, with a tentative D call TRBD2 (6 bases). Trimming shortened V by 2 bases and J by 4 bases, and 18 bases separated the two germline ends. Germline lookup yields CDR1 SGHVS and CDR2 FQNEAQ. This CDR3 region has 17 residues. Here the CDR3 reads CASSLRAAGPGYNEQFF. The CDR3 DNA is TGTGCCAGCAGCTTAAGGGCAGCGGGTCCCGGGTACAATGAGCAGTTCTTC.

This clone was recorded only once. The V call is TRBV9, the J call TRBJ1-6; D ambiguous. Trimming took 0 bases from V and 7 from J, leaving 17 bases between them. This CDR3 is 17 amino acids long. Germline CDR1 reads SGDLS; CDR2 reads YYNGEE. CDR3 region: CASSVAERVGLNSPLHF. CDR3 DNA sequence: TGTGCCAGCAGCGTAGCTGAAAGAGTGGGCCTGAATTCACCCCTCCACTTT.

This sequence joins TRBV5-6 and TRBJ2-7, with 8 nucleotides matching TRBD1. Germline V gene lookup returns CDR1 SGHDT and CDR2 YYEEEE. V shed 5 bases, J shed 5 bases, and the junction held 12 bases outside the gene matches. The CDR3 is made up of 15 amino acids. CDR3 in DNA: TGTGCCAGCAGGGGTCTCAGGGGGCTCATGGACGAGCAGTACTTC. It specifies CASRGLRGLMDEQYF.

The chain carries TRBV15 and TRBJ1-5; possible D gene TRBD1, 6 bases. There are 15 residues in the CDR3. The V end was cut by 4 bases, the J end by 7 bases, with 17 bases between. CDR1 is LNHNV and CDR2 is YYDKDF in the germline V gene (reference sequence). CDR3 sequence (DNA): TGTGCCACCAGCAAAAGGACAGTTGGAGACCAGCCCCAGCATTTT. Translated: CATSKRTVGDQPQHF.

The CDR3 loop reads CASSLSDRQNGYTF. CDR3 DNA sequence: TGTGCCAGCAGTTTATCGGACAGGCAAAATGGCTACACCTTC. The V call is TRBV28, the J call TRBJ1-2; 7 nucleotides align to TRBD1. Germline V gene lookup returns CDR1 MDHEN and CDR2 SYDVKM. The CDR3 consists of 14 residues. V gave up 1 base and J gave up 6 bases; unmatched junction bases: 5.

The chain is built from TRBV6-1 and TRBJ1-6, with D possibly TRBD1 on 6 matching bases. This CDR3 comprises 15 residues. The V gene lost 4 bases and the J gene lost 6 bases, with 13 bases spanning the gap. CDR1 is MNHNS, CDR2 SASEGT, per germline. CDR3 residues: CASSGTPDSNSPLHF. As DNA, the CDR3 is TGTGCCAGCAGTGGAACGCCGGACAGTAATTCACCCCTCCACTTT.

The V and J genes are TRBV19 and TRBJ1-5; no clear D gene. Germline V gene lookup returns CDR1 LNHDA and CDR2 SQIVND (reference sequence). Trimming removed 1 base from V and 6 bases from J, with 10 bases in between. This CDR3 has 14 residues. The CDR3 sequence: CASSIARTGQPQHF. The CDR3 coding sequence is TGTGCCAGTAGTATAGCCAGAACGGGTCAGCCCCAGCATTTT.

This rearrangement joins TRBV9 to TRBJ2-1; 8 positions agree with TRBD2. The CDR3 covers 16 residues. Germline CDR1 SGDLS, CDR2 YYNGEE. Unmatched junction bases numbered 12, after V lost 3 bases and J lost 7 bases. The DNA for the CDR3 is TGTGCCAGCAGCGCCTTGCGGGGGGCGGTTACGAATGAGCAGTTCTTC. The encoded protein is CASSALRGAVTNEQFF.

The chain has TRBV28 and TRBJ2-7; TRBD1 aligns across 7 bases. Germline V gene sequence: CDR1 MDHEN, CDR2 SYDVKM. The ends lost 6 bases at V and 2 bases at J; junction bases unmatched: 7. The CDR3 loop spans 14 amino acids. CDR3 sequence reads: CASRPTGATYEQYF. As DNA, the CDR3 is TGTGCCAGCAGACCAACAGGGGCAACCTACGAGCAGTACTTC.

The rearrangement joins TRBV6-1 to TRBJ2-5; D ambiguous. The CDR3 is 13 amino acids. Trimming took 8 bases from V and 4 from J, leaving 14 bases between them. CDR1 is MNHNS and CDR2 is SASEGT in the germline V gene. CDR3 sequence (DNA): TGTGCCAGCCGACCTAGGTCGCTAGAGACCCAGTACTTC. Encoded protein: CASRPRSLETQYF.

This chain joins TRBV28 and TRBJ1-6, with D perhaps TRBD1 (5 bases). The CDR3 covers 14 residues. Trimming took off 6 bases at V and 4 bases at J, with 10 bases between the two ends. CDR1 is MDHEN, CDR2 SYDVKM, per germline. In DNA form, the CDR3 reads TGTGCCAGCAGCCCTCCAGGGTATAATTCACCCCTCCACTTT. Translating gives CASSPPGYNSPLHF.

The CDR3, as DNA: TGTGCCAGCAGTGAACAGGGGAGCATTTCCGGGGAGCTGTTTTTT. Protein sequence: CASSEQGSISGELFF. The J gene is TRBJ2-2, the V gene TRBV2; tentatively, D is TRBD1 (6 bases). The germline CDR1 and CDR2 sequences are SNHLY and FYNNEI. This CDR3 spans 15 amino acids. Trimming removed 2 bases at V and 6 bases at J, with 13 bases between. Looking up the rest from reference TRBV2 and TRBJ2-2 gives the full variable domain: EPEVTQTPSHQVTQMGQEVILRCVPISNHLYFYWYRQILGQKVEFLVSFYNNEISEKSEIFDDQFSVERPDGSNFTLKIRSTKLEDSAMYFCASSEQGSISGELFFGEGSRLTVL.

V gene TRBV5-6 combines with J gene TRBJ1-1; D call uncertain. CDR3 length equals 12 residues. Trimming removed 0 bases from V and 5 bases from J, with 5 bases in between. Germline assignment: CDR1 SGHDT and CDR2 YYEEEE. The CDR3 sequence: CASSLDSTEAFF. The CDR3 DNA reads as TGTGCCAGCAGCTTGGACAGTACTGAAGCTTTCTTT.

This clone occurred a few times. The DNA of the CDR3 is TGTGCCAGCAGTGACCGACCAGGGCCGACTAATGAAAAACTGTTTTTT. It translates to CASSDRPGPTNEKLFF. The chain recombines TRBV25-1 with TRBJ1-4; tentative D call: TRBD1 (5 bases). Germline assignment: CDR1 MGHDK and CDR2 SYGVNS. V lost 3 bases and J lost 2, with 13 bases in between. The CDR3 contains 16 residues.

The chain's CDR3 is CASSLAIHTGTGNTGELFF. Here the CDR3 DNA reads TGCGCCAGCAGCTTAGCGATCCATACCGGGACAGGGAACACCGGGGAGCTGTTTTTT. V and J are TRBV5-1 and TRBJ2-2; 8 positions agree with TRBD1. Germline trimming cut 2 bases from V and 1 base from J; bases unmatched to any gene: 13. The CDR3 loop spans 19 amino acids. Germline values: CDR1 SGHRS, CDR2 YFSETQ.

V and J are TRBV2 and TRBJ1-4; 7 positions match TRBD1. The CDR3 loop spans 13 amino acids. Trimming took 5 bases from V and 6 from J; bases not matched to a gene: 3. CDR1 and CDR2 (germline): SNHLY, FYNNEI. The DNA of the CDR3 is TGTGCCAGCAGTCTGGGACAGTATGAAAAACTGTTTTTT. It is translated as CASSLGQYEKLFF.